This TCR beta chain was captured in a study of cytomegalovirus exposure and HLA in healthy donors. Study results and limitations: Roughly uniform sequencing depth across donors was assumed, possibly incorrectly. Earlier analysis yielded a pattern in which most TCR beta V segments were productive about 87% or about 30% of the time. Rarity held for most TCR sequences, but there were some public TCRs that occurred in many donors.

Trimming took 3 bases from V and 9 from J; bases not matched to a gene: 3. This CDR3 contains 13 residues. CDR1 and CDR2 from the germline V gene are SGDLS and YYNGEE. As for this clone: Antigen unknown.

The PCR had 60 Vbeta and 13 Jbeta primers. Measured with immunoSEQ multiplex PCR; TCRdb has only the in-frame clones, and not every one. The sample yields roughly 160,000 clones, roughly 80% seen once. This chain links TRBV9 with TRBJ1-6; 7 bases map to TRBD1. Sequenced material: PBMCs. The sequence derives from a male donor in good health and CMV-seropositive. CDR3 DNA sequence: TGTGCCAGCAGCGCTACAGGGGTTTCACCCCTCCACTTT. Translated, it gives CASSATGVSPLHF.